Each of the 31 T cell receptor beta chains below was sequenced from the same sample in a study of beta chain features in type 1 diabetes. Findings and limits, study-wide: In every one of the four CD4+ subsets, TCRB CDR3s were moderately but significantly shorter in Type 1 diabetes patients.

Antigens of these TCRs are unknown. The study reverse transcribed the entire isolated RNA, so it sequenced expressed TCRB transcripts. Sequencing used immunoSEQ multiplex PCR; TCRdb keeps in-frame clones, though not all of them. Counted here are about 160,000 clones, around 9% occurring once; the ten biggest clones make up 0.65% to 0.9%. The sample taken for sequencing was central memory CD4+ T cells from blood. Source of these receptors: a woman in her 30s with type 1 diabetes.

This chain joins TRBV11-2 and TRBJ2-7; D is uncertain. This CDR3 contains 14 residues. Germline CDR1 SGHAT, CDR2 FQNNGV. V gave up 2 bases and J gave up 2 bases, with 10 bases separating them. The CDR3 sequence: CASSLSSGTYEQYF. In DNA, the CDR3 is TGTGCCAGCAGCTTATCGAGTGGTACCTACGAGCAGTACTTC.

This chain joins TRBV15 and TRBJ1-5, with 9 bases aligning to TRBD1. Germline values: CDR1 LNHNV, CDR2 YYDKDF (reference sequence). V gave up 4 bases and J gave up 9 bases; unmatched junction bases: 7. The CDR3 covers 14 residues. This CDR3 is CATSMGQGDLPQHF. CDR3 nucleotide sequence: TGTGCCACCAGCATGGGACAGGGTGACCTGCCCCAGCATTTT. The whole variable domain, remainder taken from reference TRBV15 and TRBJ1-5, is DAMVIQNPRYQVTQFGKPVTLSCSQTLNHNVMYWYQQKSSQAPKLLFHYYDKDFNNEADTPDNFQSRRPNTSFCFLDIRSPGLGDTAMYLCATSMGQGDLPQHFGDGTRLSIL.

This chain joins TRBV5-6 and TRBJ2-1; TRBD2 might be the D (5 bases). The germline V gene has CDR1 SGHDT and CDR2 YYEEEE. This CDR3 contains 12 residues. The V and J ends lost 4 bases and 7 bases respectively, with 9 bases between them. Written as DNA, the CDR3 is TGTGCCAGCAGCATGGACTTAAATGAGCAGTTCTTC. It translates to CASSMDLNEQFF. The whole variable domain, remainder taken from reference TRBV5-6 and TRBJ2-1, is DAGVTQSPTHLIKTRGQQVTLRCSPKSGHDTVSWYQQALGQGPQFIFQYYEEEERQRGNFPDRFSGHQFPNYSSELNVNALLLGDSALYLCASSMDLNEQFFGPGTRLTVL.

V and J are TRBV5-1 and TRBJ1-1; 7 nucleotides agree with TRBD1. V gave up 4 bases and J gave up 2 bases; unmatched junction bases: 8. This CDR3 is built from 15 residues. CDR1 is SGHRS, CDR2 YFSETQ, per germline. The DNA for the CDR3 is TGCGCCAGCAGCCCAACTGACAGGGCCAACACTGAAGCTTTCTTT. It codes for CASSPTDRANTEAFF.

This clone was seen a handful of times. V usage is TRBV11-2 and J usage is TRBJ2-5; 9 nucleotides agree with TRBD1. With V trimmed by 1 base and J by 5 bases, 8 bases remained unmatched. CDR3 length equals 16 residues. Germline V CDR1 and CDR2: SGHAT, FQNNGV. The CDR3: CASSLADGTGWETQYF. CDR3 sequence (DNA): TGTGCCAGCAGCTTAGCAGATGGGACAGGGTGGGAGACCCAGTACTTC.

This rearrangement joins TRBV19 to TRBJ1-1; a weak D match, TRBD1 (5 bases). Germline V gene data show CDR1 as LNHDA and CDR2 as SQIVND (reference sequence). The CDR3 has 15 residues. Trimming took 7 bases from V and 0 from J, leaving 15 bases between them. The CDR3 nucleotides are TGTGCCAGTACTGACAGAAGCTTAATGAACACTGAAGCTTTCTTT. It specifies CASTDRSLMNTEAFF.

This clone was seen many times. The chain is built from TRBV9 and TRBJ2-7; 10 bases agree with TRBD1. Germline-derived CDR1 and CDR2 are SGDLS and YYNGEE. V was pared by 0 bases and J by 4 bases, with 4 bases of the junction left unmatched. The CDR3 covers 15 residues. The CDR3 bases are TGTGCCAGCAGCGTAGGACAGGGGGCTCAGTACGAGCAGTACTTC. Amino acids: CASSVGQGAQYEQYF.

The table lists this clone with a few counts. This CDR3 is CASSLGRDTEAFF. CDR3 in DNA: TGTGCCAGCAGTCTAGGCAGGGACACTGAAGCTTTCTTT. The chain recombines TRBV9 with TRBJ1-1; D perhaps matches TRBD1 (5 bases). The CDR3 consists of 13 residues. Looked up from germline, CDR1 is SGDLS and CDR2 is YYNGEE. The V end lost 5 bases, the J end lost 3 bases, and 11 bases lay between the germline ends. The full variable domain, with the rest looked up from reference TRBV9 and TRBJ1-1, is DSGVTQTPKHLITATGQRVTLRCSPRSGDLSVYWYQQSLDQGLQFLIQYYNGEERAKGNILERFSAQQFPDLHSELNLSSLELGDSALYFCASSLGRDTEAFFGQGTRLTVV.

The V call is TRBV28, the J call TRBJ2-3; possible D gene TRBD1, 6 bases. The germline V gene encodes CDR1 MDHEN and CDR2 SYDVKM. V shed 6 bases and J shed 2 bases, with 15 bases lying between them. This CDR3 is built from 15 residues. The CDR3 is CASSTPGTTTDTQYF. CDR3 nucleotide sequence: TGTGCCAGCAGCACCCCCGGGACAACCACAGATACGCAGTATTTT.

The genes are TRBV5-4 and TRBJ2-1, with 8 nucleotides matching TRBD2. Germline CDR1 reads SGHNT; CDR2 reads YYREEE (reference sequence). The CDR3 spans 15 residues. The junction had 5 bases not matched to a gene; V was cut back by 0 bases and J by 6 bases. The CDR3 spells CASSLAPAGGNEQFF. CDR3 sequence (DNA): TGTGCCAGCAGCTTGGCACCCGCGGGAGGCAATGAGCAGTTCTTC.

This clone has only a few counts. V is TRBV29-1 and J is TRBJ2-1, with D unclear. Germline CDR1 is SQVTM and CDR2 is ANQGSEA. This CDR3 is built from 11 residues. The V end was cut by 8 bases, the J end by 6 bases, with 11 bases between. This CDR3 reads CSMASGNEQFF. CDR3 coding DNA: TGCAGCATGGCATCGGGCAATGAGCAGTTCTTC.

V usage is TRBV6-1 and J usage is TRBJ2-7, with D tentatively TRBD2 (5 bases). The germline V gene has CDR1 MNHNS and CDR2 SASEGT. Trimming cost V 1 base and J 3 bases, with 16 bases left between them. The CDR3 consists of 16 residues. CDR3 nucleotide sequence: TGTGCCAGCAGTGAAGTTGGCAGTAGGGAGCACTACGAGCAGTACTTC. This translates into CASSEVGSREHYEQYF.

The chain uses TRBV5-6 and TRBJ1-1; D possibly corresponds to TRBD1 (5 bases). This CDR3 contains 14 residues. Germline CDR1 and CDR2: SGHDT and YYEEEE. With 4 bases removed from V and 4 bases from J, the gap between germline ends came to 14 bases. The CDR3 here is CASSRRGGSTEAFF. DNA of the CDR3: TGTGCCAGCAGCCGACGGGGCGGGAGCACTGAAGCTTTCTTT.

In its sample, this clone was seen a few times. This rearrangement joins TRBV5-1 to TRBJ2-2, with 9 bases aligning to TRBD2. CDR3 length equals 16 residues. The trim removed 4 bases at V and 2 bases at J, leaving 6 bases unmatched. Germline lookup yields CDR1 SGHRS and CDR2 YFSETQ. CDR3 in amino acids: CASSAGLALNTGELFF. The CDR3 region has the DNA TGCGCCAGCAGCGCCGGACTAGCGCTTAACACCGGGGAGCTGTTTTTT.

This clone was detected a few times. The J gene is TRBJ2-1, the V gene TRBV7-2; tentative D call: TRBD2 (5 bases). CDR3 length: 13 residues. V was shortened by 5 bases and J by 4 bases, with 9 bases between the two germline ends. Germline assignment: CDR1 SGHTA and CDR2 FQGNSA. The CDR3 spells CASSRSVYNEQFF. CDR3 nucleotides: TGTGCCAGCAGCCGTAGCGTATACAATGAGCAGTTCTTC.

The sample holds a few counts of this clone. The V gene is TRBV7-3, the J gene TRBJ2-1, with D perhaps TRBD1 (5 bases). The germline V and J ends were trimmed by 0 bases and 7 bases, with 7 bases remaining between them. CDR1 is SGHTA and CDR2 is FQGTGA in the germline V gene. The length of the CDR3 is 13 residues. The CDR3 here is CASSLTGVNEQFF. The CDR3 bases are TGTGCCAGCAGCTTAACAGGGGTGAATGAGCAGTTCTTC. Variable domain in full (rest from reference TRBV7-3 and TRBJ2-1): GAGVSQTPSNKVTEKGKYVELRCDPISGHTALYWYRQSLGQGPEFLIYFQGTGAADDSGLPNDRFFAVRPEGSVSTLKIQRTERGDSAVYLCASSLTGVNEQFFGPGTRLTVL.

V usage is TRBV27 and J usage is TRBJ1-5; 7 bases agree with TRBD1. V trimming: 6 bases; J trimming: 0 bases; junction bases outside the gene matches: 2. CDR1 MNHEY and CDR2 SMNVEV come from the germline V gene (reference sequence). This CDR3 contains 14 residues. CDR3 sequence (DNA): TGTGCCAGCAGACAGGGGTATAGCAATCAGCCCCAGCATTTT. Translating it yields CASRQGYSNQPQHF.

In this sample, this clone turned up many times. This chain links TRBV5-1 with TRBJ2-5; D is unclear. Per the germline V gene, CDR1 is SGHRS and CDR2 is YFSETQ. CDR3 length: 14 residues. With 0 bases removed from V and 3 bases from J, the gap between germline ends came to 9 bases. DNA for the CDR3: TGCGCCAGCAGCTTGGTTGTTCAGAAAGAGACCCAGTACTTC. This gives the protein CASSLVVQKETQYF.

This clone appeared a few times. The chain uses TRBV4-2 and TRBJ2-3, with 9 nucleotides matching TRBD1. CDR3 length: 16 amino acids. From germline, CDR1 is LGHNA and CDR2 YNFKEQ. Trimming took 5 bases from V and 0 from J; bases not matched to a gene: 6. The CDR3 here is CASSSGQGLSTDTQYF. Here the CDR3 DNA reads TGTGCCAGCAGCTCGGGACAGGGCCTTAGCACAGATACGCAGTATTTT.

This clone was found many times. V usage is TRBV29-1 and J usage is TRBJ1-2; 9 bases align to TRBD1. After removal of 6 bases from V and 6 bases from J, the junction contained 14 bases not matched to a gene. Germline lookup yields CDR1 SQVTM and CDR2 ANQGSEA. The CDR3 is 15 residues long. This CDR3 reads CSVTPNRDREDGYTF. The CDR3 DNA reads TGCAGCGTCACCCCCAACCGGGACAGGGAGGATGGCTACACCTTC.

Points on this clone: Other nucleotide sequences in the sample specify the same CDR3. The chain has TRBV9 and TRBJ1-1; weak D call: TRBD1 (5 bases). This CDR3 is 14 amino acids long. V was shortened by 0 bases and J by 1 base, with 7 bases between the two germline ends. The germline CDR1 and CDR2 sequences are SGDLS and YYNGEE. CDR3 loop: CASSVGTGNTEAFF. The CDR3 DNA sequence: TGTGCCAGCAGCGTAGGAACAGGGAACACTGAAGCTTTCTTT.

The V call is TRBV30, the J call TRBJ2-7, with TRBD2 identical over 8 bases. The CDR3 has 15 amino acids. Germline V lookup: CDR1 GTSNPN, CDR2 SVGIG (reference sequence). Losses at the gene ends were 3 bases for V and 3 bases for J; bases not matched to a gene: 10. CDR3 amino acids: CAWREPSGSIYEQYF. The CDR3 DNA follows: TGTGCCTGGAGAGAACCTAGCGGGTCGATCTACGAGCAGTACTTC.

The table lists this clone with a few counts. This specimen includes other DNA sequences encoding the same CDR3. V is TRBV5-1 and J is TRBJ2-5, with 8 bases that match TRBD2. The germline gives CDR1 SGHRS, CDR2 YFSETQ. The CDR3 runs to 15 residues. V trimming: 4 bases; J trimming: 1 base; junction bases outside the gene matches: 6. The CDR3 here is CASSLAGTSQETQYF. CDR3 DNA: TGCGCCAGCAGCCTAGCCGGGACTAGCCAAGAGACCCAGTACTTC.

The chain has TRBV6-6 and TRBJ2-5; 8 bases agree with TRBD1. The J segment lost 1 base and the V segment lost 5 bases, leaving 9 bases of the junction unmatched. The germline CDR1 and CDR2 sequences are MNHNY and SVGAGI (reference sequence). This CDR3 has 16 amino acids. DNA of the CDR3: TGTGCCAGCAGTCCCCATTATGGACAGGGCCAAGAGACCCAGTACTTC. Translated, it gives CASSPHYGQGQETQYF.

This clone occurred a few times. The gene calls are TRBV11-3 and TRBJ2-5; 10 bases agree with TRBD1. This CDR3 region has 16 residues. The J segment lost 3 bases and the V segment lost 5 bases, leaving 9 bases of the junction unmatched. Germline V gives CDR1 SGHNT, CDR2 YENEEA. The CDR3 here is CASSPGGGTGEETQYF. The CDR3 bases are TGTGCCAGCAGCCCCGGTGGGGGGACAGGGGAAGAGACCCAGTACTTC. The entire variable domain, with the rest obtained from reference TRBV11-3 and TRBJ2-5, is as follows: EAGVVQSPRYKIIEKKQPVAFWCNPISGHNTLYWYLQNLGQGPELLIRYENEEAVDDSQLPKDRFSAERLKGVDSTLKIQPAELGDSAVYLCASSPGGGTGEETQYFGPGTRLLVL.

The table lists this clone with a few counts. V and J are TRBV30 and TRBJ1-1; no clear D. Germline lookup yields CDR1 GTSNPN and CDR2 SVGIG (reference sequence). Trimming cost V 0 bases and J 6 bases, with 8 bases left between them. This CDR3 spans 12 amino acids. The CDR3 reads CAWSVTAAEAFF. The CDR3 DNA reads TGTGCCTGGAGTGTAACGGCGGCTGAAGCTTTCTTT.

This clone has a handful of counts. V usage is TRBV28 and J usage is TRBJ1-2; TRBD1 might be the D (6 bases). CDR1 is MDHEN and CDR2 is SYDVKM in the germline V gene. CDR3 length: 14 residues. V lost 6 bases and J lost 7, with 18 bases in between. For the CDR3, the DNA is TGTGCCAGCAGGAAATCTCAGGGGATAGGTGGCTACACCTTC. This encodes CASRKSQGIGGYTF.

In this sample, this clone turned up a few times. The chain couples TRBV27 to TRBJ2-6; the D gene is possibly TRBD1 (6 bases). Trimming shortened V by 5 bases and J by 0 bases, and 14 bases separated the two germline ends. The germline V gene has CDR1 MNHEY and CDR2 SMNVEV (reference sequence). The CDR3 sequence is 17 residues long. The CDR3 reads CASSMDRYLSGANVLTF. The CDR3 region has the DNA TGTGCCAGCAGTATGGACAGATACCTCTCTGGGGCCAACGTCCTGACTTTC.

This clone showed up just a few times. This sequence joins TRBV28 and TRBJ1-1, with no clear D. Germline V gene data show CDR1 as MDHEN and CDR2 as SYDVKM. Between the trimmed V and J ends, which lost 1 base and 6 bases, there was a span of 15 bases. The CDR3 contains 15 residues. The CDR3 sequence is CASSLFEGGWAEAFF. The CDR3 coding sequence is TGTGCCAGCAGTTTATTTGAGGGCGGATGGGCTGAAGCTTTCTTT. The entire variable domain, with the rest obtained from reference TRBV28 and TRBJ1-1, is as follows: DVKVTQSSRYLVKRTGEKVFLECVQDMDHENMFWYRQDPGLGLRLIYFSYDVKMKEKGDIPEGYSVSREKKERFSLILESASTNQTSMYLCASSLFEGGWAEAFFGQGTRLTVV.

In its sample, this clone was seen a few times. J is TRBJ2-3 and V is TRBV5-1; 8 positions agree with TRBD1. Germline V gene sequence: CDR1 SGHRS, CDR2 YFSETQ. The CDR3 totals 15 residues. With 0 bases clipped from V and 4 bases from J, the junction kept 4 bases outside the gene matches. The CDR3 sequence: CASSLAPGGPDTQYF. The CDR3 coding sequence is TGCGCCAGCAGCTTGGCGCCAGGGGGCCCAGATACGCAGTATTTT.

This clone was counted only a few times. The J gene is TRBJ1-1, the V gene TRBV10-3, with a possible D match to TRBD1 (5 bases). The V end lost 6 bases, the J end lost 3 bases, and 11 bases lay between the germline ends. The CDR3 sequence is 13 residues long. Germline CDR1 and CDR2: ENHRY and SYGVKD. In nucleotides, the CDR3 is TGTGCCATCAGGCGAGGGGAGGACACTGAAGCTTTCTTT. Protein sequence: CAIRRGEDTEAFF.